The clone carrying this T cell receptor (beta chain) was observed at least ten times. The antigen is undetermined. Deletions cut 1 base from V and 6 bases from J, with 12 bases between. The CDR3 is 14 residues long. Germline V gene lookup returns CDR1 LNHNV and CDR2 YYDKDF (reference sequence). MiXCR, applied by TCRdb to the 5' RACE reads, yields one record per CDR3 protein. The sample lists about 150,000 distinct CDR3 sequences, roughly 3.3% seen once, with 8.1% in the top ten. This record belongs to a study of identical twins. Study outcomes and limitations: Cord blood beta clonotypes present at high abundance carried fewer insertions; no such pattern appeared in memory repertoires.

Sequences were obtained from memory T cells sorted from blood. The source is a man aged 18 to 29 in good health. V and J are TRBV15 and TRBJ1-2; tentative D call: TRBD1 (5 bases). CDR3 loop: CATSRGDRPHGYTF. In DNA, the CDR3 is TGTGCCACCAGCAGAGGGGACCGGCCCCATGGCTACACCTTC.